This T cell receptor (beta chain) was observed in a study of shared clonotypes between healthy human individuals. Notes on the study in general: Investigators expected sequencing depth to affect clonotype sharing among donors.

This clone has just one count. Its antigen is undetermined. Generated by immunoSEQ multiplex PCR, the TCRdb table keeps only in-frame clones and is missing some. The profile shows about 1.1 million clones, 60% to 80% of them singletons. Per germline, CDR1 SNHLY and CDR2 FYNNEI. The CDR3 loop spans 15 amino acids. The ends lost 5 bases at V and 5 bases at J; junction bases unmatched: 9. The rearrangement links TRBV2 to TRBJ2-1; 7 bases line up with TRBD1. This clonotype originated in a man younger than 30 in good health. Some clones in this sample may be carry-over from other donors' samples. The sequenced sample was memory CD4+ T cells from PBMCs. As to subset: CD45RA-negative fraction. CDR3 protein: CASSSNRGVNNEQFF. The CDR3 DNA reads as TGTGCCAGCAGTTCCAACAGGGGCGTAAACAATGAGCAGTTCTTC.